This entry concerns a single T cell receptor (beta chain). The antigen is undetermined. TCRdb recomputed calls from the RT-PCR reads with MiXCR, one row per CDR3 protein. The table has about 19,000 distinct CDR3 sequences, around 70% seen once. The sample comes from a study of yellow fever vaccine responses in identical twins. Study observations and caveats: Twins' T cell vaccine responses reportedly looked partly convergent, partly personalized.

V gave up 4 bases and J gave up 9 bases; unmatched junction bases: 6. The CDR3 length is 14 residues. Germline assignment: CDR1 DFQATT and CDR2 SNEGSKA (reference sequence). Sequenced here: T cells from blood (PBMCs), unsorted or a sorted subset (not recorded which), sampled before or after yellow fever vaccination (not recorded which). V is TRBV20-1 and J is TRBJ2-1, with 13 bases aligning to TRBD2. The receptor was derived from a woman under 30 who received the yellow fever vaccine. The CDR3 reads CSAKLAGGRGEQFF. DNA for the CDR3: TGCAGTGCTAAACTAGCGGGAGGGCGGGGTGAGCAGTTCTTC.